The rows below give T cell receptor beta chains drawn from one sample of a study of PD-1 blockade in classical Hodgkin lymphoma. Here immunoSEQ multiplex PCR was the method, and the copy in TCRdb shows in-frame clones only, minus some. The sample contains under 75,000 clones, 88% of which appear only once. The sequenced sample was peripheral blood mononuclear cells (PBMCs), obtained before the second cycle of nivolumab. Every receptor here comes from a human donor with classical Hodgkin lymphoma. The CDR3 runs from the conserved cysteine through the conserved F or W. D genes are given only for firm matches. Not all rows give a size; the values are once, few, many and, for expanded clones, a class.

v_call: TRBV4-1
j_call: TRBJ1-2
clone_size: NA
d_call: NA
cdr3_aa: CASSPRGANYGYTF
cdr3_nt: TGCGCCAGCAGCCCCAGGGGTGCTAACTATGGCTACACCTTC

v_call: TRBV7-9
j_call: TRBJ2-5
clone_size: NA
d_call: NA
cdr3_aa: CASRQTPPQETQYF
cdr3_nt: TGTGCCAGCAGACAAACCCCCCCCCAAGAGACCCAGTACTTC

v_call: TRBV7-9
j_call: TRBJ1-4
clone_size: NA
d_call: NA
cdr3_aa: CASSSITPTGGNEKLFF
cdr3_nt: TGTGCCAGCAGTTCCATCACCCCGACAGGAGGAAATGAAAAACTGTTTTTT

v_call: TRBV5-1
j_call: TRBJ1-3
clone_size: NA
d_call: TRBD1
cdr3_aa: CASSPTGNPSGNTIYF
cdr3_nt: TGCGCCAGCAGCCCGACAGGGAATCCCTCTGGAAACACCATATATTTT

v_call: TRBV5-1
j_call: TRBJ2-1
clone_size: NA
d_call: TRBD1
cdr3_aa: CASNPGQANEQFF
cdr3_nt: TGCGCCAGCAACCCGGGACAGGCGAATGAGCAGTTCTTC

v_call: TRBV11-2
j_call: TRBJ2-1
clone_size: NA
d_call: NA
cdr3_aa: CASSFWGDAEAYNEQFF
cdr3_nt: TGTGCCAGCAGCTTCTGGGGGGACGCCGAAGCCTACAATGAGCAGTTCTTC

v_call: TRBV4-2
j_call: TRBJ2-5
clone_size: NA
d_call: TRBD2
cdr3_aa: CASSQGTGLVGIRQETQYF
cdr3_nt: TGTGCCAGCAGCCAAGGGACGGGACTAGTTGGTATCCGACAAGAGACCCAGTACTTC

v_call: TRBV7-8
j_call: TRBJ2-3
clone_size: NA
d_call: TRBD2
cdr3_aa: CASSVKSGGQDTQYF
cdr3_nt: TGTGCCAGCAGCGTGAAGAGCGGGGGGCAAGATACGCAGTATTTT

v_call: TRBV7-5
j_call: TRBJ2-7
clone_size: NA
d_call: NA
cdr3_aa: CVRSLARTASYEQYF
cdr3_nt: TGTGTCAGAAGCTTAGCCCGGACAGCCTCCTACGAGCAGTACTTC

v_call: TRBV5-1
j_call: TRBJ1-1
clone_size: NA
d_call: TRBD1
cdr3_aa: CASSPTGTERNTEAFF
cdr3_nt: TGCGCCAGCAGCCCAACCGGGACAGAGAGGAACACTGAAGCTTTCTTT

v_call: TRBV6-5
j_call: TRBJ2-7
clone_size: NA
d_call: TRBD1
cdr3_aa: CASRTAGTGSYEQYF
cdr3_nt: TGTGCCAGCAGGACCGCCGGGACAGGGTCGTACGAGCAGTACTTC

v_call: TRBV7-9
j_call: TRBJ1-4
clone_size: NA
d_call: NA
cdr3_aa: CASSLLQPLNEKLFF
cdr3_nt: TGTGCCAGCAGCTTATTACAACCTCTTAATGAAAAACTGTTTTTT

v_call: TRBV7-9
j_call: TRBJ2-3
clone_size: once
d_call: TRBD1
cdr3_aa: CASSFEDRGRPDTQYF
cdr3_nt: TGTGCCAGCAGCTTCGAGGACAGGGGGCGTCCGGATACGCAGTATTTT

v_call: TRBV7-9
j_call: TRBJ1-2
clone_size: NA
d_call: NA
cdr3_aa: CASSSQDVYYGYTF
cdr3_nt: TGTGCCAGCAGCTCCCAGGACGTATACTATGGCTACACCTTC

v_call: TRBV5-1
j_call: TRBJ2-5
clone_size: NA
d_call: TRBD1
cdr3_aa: CASSSLDRGPHLRTQYF
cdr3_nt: TGCGCCAGCAGCTCATTGGACAGGGGGCCCCACTTAAGGACCCAGTACTTC

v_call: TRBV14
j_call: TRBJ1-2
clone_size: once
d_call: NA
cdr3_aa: CASSQDAGMSHGYTF
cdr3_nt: TGTGCCAGCAGCCAAGATGCGGGAATGAGCCATGGCTACACCTTC

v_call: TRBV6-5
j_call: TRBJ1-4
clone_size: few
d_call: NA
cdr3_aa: CASHPAGAGDEKLFF
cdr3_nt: TGTGCCAGCCATCCGGCGGGCGCGGGAGACGAAAAACTGTTTTTT

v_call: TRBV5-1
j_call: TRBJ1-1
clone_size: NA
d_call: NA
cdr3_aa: CASSSGVGTEAFF
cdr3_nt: TGCGCCAGCAGCTCAGGGGTGGGAACTGAAGCTTTCTTT

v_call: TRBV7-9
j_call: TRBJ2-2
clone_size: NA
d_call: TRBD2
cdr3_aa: CASTQSGSGGTGELFF
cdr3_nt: TGTGCCAGCACCCAAAGTGGGAGCGGGGGCACCGGGGAGCTGTTTTTT

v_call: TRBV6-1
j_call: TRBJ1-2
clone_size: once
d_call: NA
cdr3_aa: CANRDLDLRYGYTF
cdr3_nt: TGTGCCAACAGGGATCTGGACCTCCGCTATGGCTACACCTTC

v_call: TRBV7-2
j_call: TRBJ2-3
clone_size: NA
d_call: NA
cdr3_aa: CASSERTYPLTDTQYF
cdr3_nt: TGTGCCAGCAGCGAACGGACATACCCACTCACAGATACGCAGTATTTT

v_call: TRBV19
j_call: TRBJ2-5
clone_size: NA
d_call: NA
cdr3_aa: CATRGAGETQYF
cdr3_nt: TGTGCCACCAGGGGAGCAGGGGAGACCCAGTACTTC

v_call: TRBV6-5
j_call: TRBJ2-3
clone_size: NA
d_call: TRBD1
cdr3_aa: CASSSRTGGTDTQYF
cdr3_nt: TGTGCCAGCAGTTCACGGACAGGGGGCACAGATACGCAGTATTTT

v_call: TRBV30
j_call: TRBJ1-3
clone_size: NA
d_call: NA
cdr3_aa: CAWSTGGVSGNTIYF
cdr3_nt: TGTGCCTGGAGTACTGGGGGGGTTTCTGGAAACACCATATATTTT

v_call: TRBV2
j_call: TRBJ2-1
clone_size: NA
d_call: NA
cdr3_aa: CASSGAQVSGHNEQFF
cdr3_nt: TGTGCCAGCAGTGGGGCCCAGGTGTCGGGCCACAATGAGCAGTTCTTC